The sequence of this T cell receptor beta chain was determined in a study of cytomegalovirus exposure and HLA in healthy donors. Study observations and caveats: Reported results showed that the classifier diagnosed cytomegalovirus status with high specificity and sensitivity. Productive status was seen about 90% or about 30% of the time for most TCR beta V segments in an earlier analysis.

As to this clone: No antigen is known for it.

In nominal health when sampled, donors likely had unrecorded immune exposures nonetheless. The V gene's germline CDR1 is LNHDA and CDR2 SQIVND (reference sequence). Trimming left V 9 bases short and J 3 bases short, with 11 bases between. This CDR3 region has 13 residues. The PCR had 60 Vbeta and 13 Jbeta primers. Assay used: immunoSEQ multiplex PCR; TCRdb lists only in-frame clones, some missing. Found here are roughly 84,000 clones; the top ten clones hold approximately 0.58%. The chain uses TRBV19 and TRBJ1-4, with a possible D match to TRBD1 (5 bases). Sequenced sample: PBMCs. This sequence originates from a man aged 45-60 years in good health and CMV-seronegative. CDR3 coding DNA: TGTGCCAGCTCTGGGGCGGCTAATGAAAAACTGTTTTTT. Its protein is CASSGAANEKLFF.